This T cell receptor (beta chain) was obtained from a study of EBV T-cell therapy then PD-1 blockade in nasopharyngeal carcinoma. Germline V CDR1 and CDR2: MGHRA, YSYEKL. The CDR3 length is 15 residues. Trimming took off 0 bases at V and 6 bases at J, with 12 bases between the two ends. About this clone itself: What it binds is not known.

Profiling relied on immunoSEQ multiplex PCR, and the TCRdb table lists in-frame clones only, not all of them. The sample carries about 20,000 clones, approximately 81% recorded once. The treatment here: AdE1-LMPpoly-expanded autologous EBV-specific T-cell therapy followed by anti-PD-1 nivolumab. The TCR originated in a man aged 40-49 years with nasopharyngeal carcinoma. The chain uses TRBV4-1 and TRBJ1-5; D call uncertain. The specimen was CD8+ T cells from blood, collected at day 33 from a patient whose treatment included autologous EBV-specific T cells and nivolumab. The CDR3 nucleotides are TGCGCCAGCAGCCAAGATCCGGCTGACCCTCAGCCCCAGCATTTT. Translation: CASSQDPADPQPQHF.